This T cell receptor beta chain was sequenced during a study of blood T cell repertoires in COVID-19. Assay used: immunoSEQ multiplex PCR; TCRdb lists only in-frame clones, some missing. The sample has roughly 140,000 clones; approximately 80% are singletons. There are 18 residues in the CDR3. The V and J ends lost 4 bases and 2 bases, in that order; junction bases with no gene match: 6. The germline V gene has CDR1 SEHNR and CDR2 FQNEAQ (reference sequence). The sample was peripheral blood. V gene TRBV7-9 combines with J gene TRBJ2-3; 16 nucleotides line up with TRBD2. The origin of this receptor is an elderly woman in a cohort sampled during active or convalescent COVID-19. CDR3 loop: CASSSKGLAGGFTDTQYF. The CDR3 region has the DNA TGTGCCAGCAGCTCCAAGGGACTAGCGGGGGGGTTCACAGATACGCAGTATTTT.